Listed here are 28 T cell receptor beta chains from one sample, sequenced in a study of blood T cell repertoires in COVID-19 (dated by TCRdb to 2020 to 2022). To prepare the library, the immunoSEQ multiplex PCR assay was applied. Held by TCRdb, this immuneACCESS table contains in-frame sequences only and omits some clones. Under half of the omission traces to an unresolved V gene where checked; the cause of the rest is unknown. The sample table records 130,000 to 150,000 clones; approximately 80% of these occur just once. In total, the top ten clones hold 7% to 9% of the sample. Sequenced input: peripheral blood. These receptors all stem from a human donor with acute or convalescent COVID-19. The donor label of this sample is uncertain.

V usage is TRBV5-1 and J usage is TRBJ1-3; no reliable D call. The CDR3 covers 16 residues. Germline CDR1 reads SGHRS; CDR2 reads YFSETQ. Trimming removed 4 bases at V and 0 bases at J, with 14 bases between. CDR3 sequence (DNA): TGCGCCAGCAGCCCAGGACGGGGAGTCTCTGGAAACACCATATATTTT. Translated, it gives CASSPGRGVSGNTIYF.

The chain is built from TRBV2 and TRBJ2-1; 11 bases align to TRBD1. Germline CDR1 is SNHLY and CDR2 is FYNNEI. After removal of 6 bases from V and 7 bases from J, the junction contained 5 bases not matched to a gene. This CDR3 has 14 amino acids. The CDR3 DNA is TGTGCCAGCAGGGGGACAGGGGGGAGAAATGAGCAGTTCTTC. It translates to CASRGTGGRNEQFF.

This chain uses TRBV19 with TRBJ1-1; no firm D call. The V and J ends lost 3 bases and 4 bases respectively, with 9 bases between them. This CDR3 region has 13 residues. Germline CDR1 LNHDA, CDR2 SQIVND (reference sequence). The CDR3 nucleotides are TGTGCCAGTAGTATCGGCGGAAGCACTGAAGCTTTCTTT. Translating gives CASSIGGSTEAFF.

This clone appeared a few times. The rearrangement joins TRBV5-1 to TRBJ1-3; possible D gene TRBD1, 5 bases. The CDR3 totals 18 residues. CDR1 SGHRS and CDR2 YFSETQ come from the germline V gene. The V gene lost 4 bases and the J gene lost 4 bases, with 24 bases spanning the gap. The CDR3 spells CASSLFPLGQGGGNTIYF. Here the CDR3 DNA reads TGCGCCAGCAGCCTCTTTCCCCTTGGTCAGGGAGGAGGAAACACCATATATTTT.

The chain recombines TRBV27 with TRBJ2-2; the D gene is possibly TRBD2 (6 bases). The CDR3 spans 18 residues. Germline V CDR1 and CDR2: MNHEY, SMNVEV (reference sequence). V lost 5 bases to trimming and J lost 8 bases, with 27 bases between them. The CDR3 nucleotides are TGTGCCAGCAGTCCCGACGGGGGATTCTCGGGGAATGCGGGGGAGCTGTTTTTT. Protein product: CASSPDGGFSGNAGELFF.

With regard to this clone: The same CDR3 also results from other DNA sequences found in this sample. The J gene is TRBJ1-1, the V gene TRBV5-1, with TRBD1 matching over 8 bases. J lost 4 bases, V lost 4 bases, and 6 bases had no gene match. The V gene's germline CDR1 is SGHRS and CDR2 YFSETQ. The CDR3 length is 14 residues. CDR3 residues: CASSDTGGTTEAFF. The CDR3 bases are TGCGCCAGCAGCGACACAGGGGGAACCACTGAAGCTTTCTTT.

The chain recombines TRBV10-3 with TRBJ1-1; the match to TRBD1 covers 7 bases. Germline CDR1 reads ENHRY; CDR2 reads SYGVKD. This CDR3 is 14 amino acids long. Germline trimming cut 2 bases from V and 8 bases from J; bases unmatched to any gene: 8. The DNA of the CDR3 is TGTGCCATCAGTGAGATTACAGGGGTTAGAGAAGCTTTCTTT. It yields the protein CAISEITGVREAFF.

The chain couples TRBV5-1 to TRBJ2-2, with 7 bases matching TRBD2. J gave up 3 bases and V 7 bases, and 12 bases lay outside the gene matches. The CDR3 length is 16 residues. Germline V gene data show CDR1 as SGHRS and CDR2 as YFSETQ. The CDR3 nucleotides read TGCGCCAGCCTCGATCGGGGGGTCTCCGACACCGGGGAGCTGTTTTTT. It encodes CASLDRGVSDTGELFF. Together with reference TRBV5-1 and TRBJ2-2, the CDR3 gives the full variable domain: KAGVTQTPRYLIKTRGQQVTLSCSPISGHRSVSWYQQTPGQGLQFLFEYFSETQRNKGNFPGRFSGRQFSNSRSEMNVSTLELGDSALYLCASLDRGVSDTGELFFGEGSRLTVL.

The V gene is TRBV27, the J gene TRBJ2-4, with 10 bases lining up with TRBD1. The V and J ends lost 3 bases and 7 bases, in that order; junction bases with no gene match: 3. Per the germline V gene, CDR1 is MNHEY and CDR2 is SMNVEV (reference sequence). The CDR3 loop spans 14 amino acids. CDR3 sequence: CASSFGTGANIQYF. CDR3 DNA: TGTGCCAGCAGTTTCGGGACAGGGGCCAACATTCAGTACTTC.

CDR3 DNA sequence: TGTGCCAGCAGCTTAAGGGCTAGCGGGAGCTCCTACAATGAGCAGTTCTTC. Encoded protein: CASSLRASGSSYNEQFF. V gene TRBV13 combines with J gene TRBJ2-1; 10 nucleotides agree with TRBD2. Unmatched junction bases numbered 4, after V lost 2 bases and J lost 0 bases. Germline V gene lookup returns CDR1 PRHDT and CDR2 FYEKMQ (reference sequence). CDR3 length equals 17 residues.

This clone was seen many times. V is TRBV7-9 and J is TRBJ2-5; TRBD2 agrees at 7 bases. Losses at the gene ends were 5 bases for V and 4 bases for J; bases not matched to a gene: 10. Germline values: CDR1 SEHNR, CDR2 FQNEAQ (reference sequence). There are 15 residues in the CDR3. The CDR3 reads CASSPGPSGLETQYF. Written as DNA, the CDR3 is TGTGCCAGCAGCCCTGGGCCTAGCGGCCTAGAGACCCAGTACTTC.

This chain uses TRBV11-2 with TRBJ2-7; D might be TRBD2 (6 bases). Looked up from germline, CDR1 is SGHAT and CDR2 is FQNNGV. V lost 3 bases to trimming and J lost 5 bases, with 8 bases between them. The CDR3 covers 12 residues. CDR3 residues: CASSFTGDEQYV. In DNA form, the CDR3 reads TGTGCCAGCAGCTTCACGGGGGACGAGCAGTACGTC.

The DNA for the CDR3 is TGTGCCAGCAGTTACTCGAACAGGGGGCTGGGATCACCCCTCCACTTT. It codes for CASSYSNRGLGSPLHF. The chain recombines TRBV6-5 with TRBJ1-6; TRBD1 agrees at 9 bases. This CDR3 contains 16 residues. Trimming cost V 0 bases and J 10 bases; bases outside gene matches: 7. The germline CDR1 and CDR2 sequences are MNHEY and SVGAGI.

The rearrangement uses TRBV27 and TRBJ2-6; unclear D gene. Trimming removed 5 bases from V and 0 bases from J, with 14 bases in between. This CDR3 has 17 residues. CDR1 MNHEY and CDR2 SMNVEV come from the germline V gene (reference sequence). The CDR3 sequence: CASSPKVLISGANVLTF. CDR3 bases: TGTGCCAGCAGTCCTAAAGTTCTGATCTCTGGGGCCAACGTCCTGACTTTC. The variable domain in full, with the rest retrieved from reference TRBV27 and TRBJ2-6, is EAQVTQNPRYLITVTGKKLTVTCSQNMNHEYMSWYRQDPGLGLRQIYYSMNVEVTDKGDVPEGYKVSRKEKRNFPLILESPSPNQTSLYFCASSPKVLISGANVLTFGAGSRLTVL.

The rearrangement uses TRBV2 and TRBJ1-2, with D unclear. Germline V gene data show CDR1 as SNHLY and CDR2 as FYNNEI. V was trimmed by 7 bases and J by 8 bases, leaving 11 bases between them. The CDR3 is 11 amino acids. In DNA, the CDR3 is TGTGCCAGCACCGGGCGGGGAGGCTACACCTTC. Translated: CASTGRGGYTF.

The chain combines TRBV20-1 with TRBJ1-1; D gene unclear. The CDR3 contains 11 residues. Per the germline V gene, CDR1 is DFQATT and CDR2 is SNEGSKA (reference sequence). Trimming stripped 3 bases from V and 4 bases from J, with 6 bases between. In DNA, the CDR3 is TGCAGTGCTAGGTCGGTCACTGAAGCTTTCTTT. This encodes CSARSVTEAFF.

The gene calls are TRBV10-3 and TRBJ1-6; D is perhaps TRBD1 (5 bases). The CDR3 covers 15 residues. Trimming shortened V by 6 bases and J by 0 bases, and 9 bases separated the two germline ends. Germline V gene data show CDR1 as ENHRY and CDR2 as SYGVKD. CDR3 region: CAIREDNSYNSPLHF. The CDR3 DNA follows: TGTGCCATCAGGGAGGACAACTCCTATAATTCACCCCTCCACTTT.

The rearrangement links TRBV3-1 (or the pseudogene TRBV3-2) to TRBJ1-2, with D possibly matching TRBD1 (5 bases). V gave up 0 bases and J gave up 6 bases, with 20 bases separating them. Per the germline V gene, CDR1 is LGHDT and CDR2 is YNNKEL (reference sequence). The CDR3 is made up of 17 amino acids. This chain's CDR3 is CASSQDTRQRPRHGYTF. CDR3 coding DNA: TGTGCCAGCAGCCAAGATACCCGACAGAGGCCGCGCCATGGCTACACCTTC.

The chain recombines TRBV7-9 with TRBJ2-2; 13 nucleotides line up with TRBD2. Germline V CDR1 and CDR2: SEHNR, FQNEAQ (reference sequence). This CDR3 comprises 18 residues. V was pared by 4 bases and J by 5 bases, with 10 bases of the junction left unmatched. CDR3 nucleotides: TGTGCCAGCAGCTCAGGACTAGCGGGGGCCCTTTATACCGGGGAGCTGTTTTTT. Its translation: CASSSGLAGALYTGELFF. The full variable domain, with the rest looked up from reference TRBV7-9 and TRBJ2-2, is DTGVSQNPRHKITKRGQNVTFRCDPISEHNRLYWYRQTLGQGPEFLTYFQNEAQLEKSRLLSDRFSAERPKGSFSTLEIQRTEQGDSAMYLCASSSGLAGALYTGELFFGEGSRLTVL.

The chain's CDR3 is CASSPGQNSPLHF. Written as DNA, the CDR3 is TGTGCCAGCAGCCCGGGACAGAATTCACCCCTCCACTTT. The genes are TRBV7-8 and TRBJ1-6; 7 bases map to TRBD1. CDR3 size: 13 residues. J lost 7 bases, V lost 5 bases, and 2 bases had no gene match. CDR1 and CDR2 (germline): SGHVS, FQNEAQ.

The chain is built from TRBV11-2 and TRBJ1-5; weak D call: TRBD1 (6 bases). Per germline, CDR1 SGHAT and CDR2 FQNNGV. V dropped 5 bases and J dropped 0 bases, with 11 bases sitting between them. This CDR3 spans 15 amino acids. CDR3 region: CASSGGHRSNQPQHF. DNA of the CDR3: TGTGCCAGCAGCGGGGGACACCGTAGCAATCAGCCCCAGCATTTT.

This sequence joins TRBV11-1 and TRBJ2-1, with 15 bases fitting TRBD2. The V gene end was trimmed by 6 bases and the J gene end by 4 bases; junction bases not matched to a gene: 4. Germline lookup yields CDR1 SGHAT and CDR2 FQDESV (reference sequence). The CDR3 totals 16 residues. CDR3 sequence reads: CASSSGLAGGYNEQFF. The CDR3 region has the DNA TGTGCCAGCAGTTCGGGACTAGCGGGGGGATACAATGAGCAGTTCTTC.

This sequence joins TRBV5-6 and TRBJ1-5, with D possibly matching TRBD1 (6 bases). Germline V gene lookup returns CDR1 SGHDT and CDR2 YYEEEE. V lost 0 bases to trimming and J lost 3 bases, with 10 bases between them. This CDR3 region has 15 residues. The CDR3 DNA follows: TGTGCCAGCAGCTTGGCCTGGGACACCAATCAGCCCCAGCATTTT. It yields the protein CASSLAWDTNQPQHF. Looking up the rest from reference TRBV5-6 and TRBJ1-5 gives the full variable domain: DAGVTQSPTHLIKTRGQQVTLRCSPKSGHDTVSWYQQALGQGPQFIFQYYEEEERQRGNFPDRFSGHQFPNYSSELNVNALLLGDSALYLCASSLAWDTNQPQHFGDGTRLSIL.

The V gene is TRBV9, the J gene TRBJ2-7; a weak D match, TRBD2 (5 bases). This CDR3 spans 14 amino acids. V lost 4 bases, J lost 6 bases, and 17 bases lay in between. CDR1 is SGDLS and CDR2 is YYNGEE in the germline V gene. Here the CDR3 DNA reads TGTGCCAGCAGCTCCACTAGATCCCTAGGCGAGCAGTACTTC. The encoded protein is CASSSTRSLGEQYF.

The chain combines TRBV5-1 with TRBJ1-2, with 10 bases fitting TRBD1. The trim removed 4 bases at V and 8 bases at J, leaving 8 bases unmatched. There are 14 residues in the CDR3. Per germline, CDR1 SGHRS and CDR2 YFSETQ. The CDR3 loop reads CASSPGQGIDGYTF. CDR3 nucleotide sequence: TGCGCCAGCAGCCCGGGACAGGGGATCGACGGCTACACCTTC.

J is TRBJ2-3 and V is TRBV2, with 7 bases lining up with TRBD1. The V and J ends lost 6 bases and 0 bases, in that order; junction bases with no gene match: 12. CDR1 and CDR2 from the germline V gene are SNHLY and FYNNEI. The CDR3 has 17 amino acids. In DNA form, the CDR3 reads TGTGCCAGCAGGGGTTCGGACAGGAGGACTAGCACAGATACGCAGTATTTT. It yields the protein CASRGSDRRTSTDTQYF.

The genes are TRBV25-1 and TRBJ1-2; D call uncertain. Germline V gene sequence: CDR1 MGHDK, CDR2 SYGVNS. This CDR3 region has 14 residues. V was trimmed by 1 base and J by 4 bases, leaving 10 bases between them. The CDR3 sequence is CASSELGRSYGYTF. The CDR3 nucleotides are TGTGCCAGCAGTGAATTGGGGAGATCCTATGGCTACACCTTC.

The CDR3 coding sequence is TGTGCCAGCAGTGACCAGGGGGTGAACACTGAAGCTTTCTTT. The encoded protein is CASSDQGVNTEAFF. The V call is TRBV25-1, the J call TRBJ1-1; 7 nucleotides align to TRBD1. V lost 3 bases and J lost 0; bases outside the gene matches: 1. From germline, CDR1 is MGHDK and CDR2 SYGVNS. This CDR3 is 14 amino acids long.